A selection of T cell receptor beta chains follows, all from one sample in a study of CD8 T cells in Susac syndrome. TCRdb reprocessed the immunoSEQ multiplex PCR reads via MiXCR and lists one record per CDR3 protein. The sample comprises more than 150,000 distinct CDR3 sequences, 90% to 95% of which are singletons, and about 0.073% rests with the top ten. Sequencing used CD4+ T cells from PBMCs. Receptor source: a human donor in good health. Both conserved end residues are part of each CDR3. D genes are given only for firm matches.

V,J,D,DNA,CDR3
TRBV30,TRBJ1-4,NA,TGTGCCTGGAGTGTACTAAGGGTTAATGAAAAACTGTTTTTT,CAWSVLRVNEKLFF
TRBV5-1,TRBJ1-2,TRBD1,TGCGCCAGCAGCGCCGGGACAGATAACTATGGCTACACCTTC,CASSAGTDNYGYTF
TRBV7-9,TRBJ2-2,TRBD2,TGTGCCAGCAGCCCTCGGGCTAGCGGGGCAAACACCGGGGAGCTGTTTTTT,CASSPRASGANTGELFF
TRBV9,TRBJ2-5,TRBD2,TGTGCCAGCAGCGCGGTAGCGGGGGCCCAAGAGACCCAGTACTTC,CASSAVAGAQETQYF
TRBV20-1,TRBJ2-3,NA,TGCAGTGCTATCAGGTCGGATACGCAGTATTTT,CSAIRSDTQYF
TRBV27,TRBJ2-2,NA,TGTGCCAGCAGACAGGGCGGGACCACGAACACCGGGGAGCTGTTTTTT,CASRQGGTTNTGELFF
TRBV14,TRBJ2-3,NA,TGTGCCAGCAGCCGAGACTCCTGGGATACGCAGTATTTT,CASSRDSWDTQYF
TRBV18,TRBJ2-3,NA,TGTGCCAGCTCCCCCACGCAGGATCGGGGAGATACGCAGTATTTT,CASSPTQDRGDTQYF
TRBV6-6,TRBJ2-7,NA,TGTGCCAGCGGTTTAATTGAGATCGAGCAGTACTTC,CASGLIEIEQYF
TRBV7-3,TRBJ2-5,TRBD1,TGTGCCAGCAGCTCCAAGGACAGGGCACTGGGGCCCCAGTACTTC,CASSSKDRALGPQYF
TRBV4-1,TRBJ2-1,TRBD2,TGCGCCAGCAGCCAATCCGGGACTAGCGGGTCCTACAATGAGCAGTTCTTC,CASSQSGTSGSYNEQFF
TRBV7-9,TRBJ2-5,NA,TGTGCCAGCAGCCTTGGGGTGGAGGAGACCCAGTACTTC,CASSLGVEETQYF
TRBV28,TRBJ1-4,NA,TGTGCCAGCAGTTTACAGGGCCTACCAACTAATGAAAAACTGTTTTTT,CASSLQGLPTNEKLFF
TRBV20-1,TRBJ1-4,NA,TGCAGCTTTATGAGGTCGGGGGGTACTAATGAAAAACTGTTTTTT,CSFMRSGGTNEKLFF
TRBV19,TRBJ2-7,TRBD2,TGTGCCAGCAGTCAGGGACTAGCGGGAGGGTCCTACGAGCAGTACTTC,CASSQGLAGGSYEQYF
TRBV28,TRBJ2-2,NA,TGTGCCAGCGGCGTCCTCCTCGGGGAGCTGTTTTTT,CASGVLLGELFF
TRBV9,TRBJ2-3,NA,TGTGCCAGCAGTGCCCCTTCGTCAGGAAGTGGATCTACGCAGTATTTT,CASSAPSSGSGSTQYF
TRBV28,TRBJ2-7,NA,TGTGCCAGCAGTCCCCCCGAAGGCACTGGGACCAACTACGAGCAGTACTTC,CASSPPEGTGTNYEQYF
TRBV3-1,TRBJ1-1,NA,TGTGCCAGCAGCCAAGATGGAGGCACCGCTTTCTTT,CASSQDGGTAFF
TRBV18,TRBJ2-5,NA,TGTGCCAGCTCACCCGCGTTCGTAACAGTCGACCAAGAGACCCAGTACTTC,CASSPAFVTVDQETQYF
TRBV5-1,TRBJ2-3,TRBD2,TGCGCCAGCAGCTTGGAGAGCGGGGGGCCCACAGATACGCAGTATTTT,CASSLESGGPTDTQYF
TRBV20-1,TRBJ2-5,NA,TGCAGTGCTAGGAGACACATTGAAAAAGAGACCCAGTACTTC,CSARRHIEKETQYF
TRBV7-2,TRBJ2-2,NA,TGTGCCAGCAGCCTTACCGGGACTTTTAACACCGGGGAGCTGTTTTTT,CASSLTGTFNTGELFF
TRBV24-1,TRBJ2-2,NA,TGTGCCACCAGTAATCAGGGTTGGGGATACACCGGGGAGCTGTTTTTT,CATSNQGWGYTGELFF
TRBV24-1,TRBJ2-5,NA,TGTGCCACCAGTGATACGAACAGAAAAGAGACCCAGTACTTC,CATSDTNRKETQYF
TRBV6-2/TRBV6-3,TRBJ2-5,NA,TGTGCCAGCAGTCACCGGACAGGAGGGGAGACCCAGTACTTC,CASSHRTGGETQYF
TRBV24-1,TRBJ2-2,TRBD2,TGTGCCACCAGTGATTATACGCGGGAGTGGCAGCGGGAGCTGTTTTTT,CATSDYTREWQRELFF
TRBV14,TRBJ2-7,NA,TGTGCCAGCAGCCAAGATTTCGCGGGGTCCGGCTACGAGCAGTACTTC,CASSQDFAGSGYEQYF
TRBV27,TRBJ2-2,TRBD2,TGTGCCAGCAGAGAGGGCGGGAGGGCCGAGACCGGGGAGCTGTTTTTT,CASREGGRAETGELFF
TRBV5-6,TRBJ2-1,TRBD2,TGTGCCAGCAGCTTGGGTGGGACTAGCGCCCATAATGAGCAGTTCTTC,CASSLGGTSAHNEQFF
TRBV30,TRBJ2-3,TRBD2,TGTGCCTGGGGGACTAGCGGATCTTATACGCAGTATTTT,CAWGTSGSYTQYF